This is a list of T cell receptor beta chains from one sample in a study of T cell repertoires in cytomegalovirus infection. TCRdb re-derived calls from the reads in MiXCR, one entry per CDR3 protein. The data show around 240,000 distinct CDR3 sequences, approximately 22% seen once. The sample comprised CD8+ T cells from PBMCs. The receptors originated from a human donor in good health (CMV status not recorded). Some clones in this sample may be carry-over from other donors' samples. The CDR3 runs from the conserved cysteine through the conserved F or W. Each record gives: J gene, V gene, clone size, D gene, CDR3 DNA, CDR3 protein. A D gene is named only where the DNA matches it firmly. The listing skips clone size in some rows; elsewhere it reads once, few, many or a size class.

J: TRBJ2-1
V: TRBV5-1
size: few
D: TRBD2
DNA: TGCGCCAGCAGCTTGGAGTCGGGGGGTCCTCTTTGGAATGAGCAGTTCTTC
CDR3: CASSLESGGPLWNEQFF

J: TRBJ2-2
V: TRBV2
size: -
D: -
DNA: TGTGCCAGCTTTGGGAGGGAGCTGTTTTTT
CDR3: CASFGRELFF

J: TRBJ2-7
V: TRBV4-2
size: few
D: TRBD1
DNA: TGTGCCAGCAGCCAAGTACAGGGGTTTTACGAGCAGTACTTC
CDR3: CASSQVQGFYEQYF

J: TRBJ2-3
V: TRBV20-1
size: -
D: -
DNA: TGCAGTGTCCCGGACCGTCTTACAGATACGCAGTATTTT
CDR3: CSVPDRLTDTQYF

J: TRBJ2-7
V: TRBV19
size: many
D: TRBD2
DNA: TGTGCCAGTAGTATGTATTCGGGAGGGCAGGCCTCATTCGTCTACGAGCAGTACTTC
CDR3: CASSMYSGGQASFVYEQYF

J: TRBJ2-1
V: TRBV20-1
size: once
D: TRBD1
DNA: TGCAGTGCTAGAAGTGACAGGGGGCCCTACAATGAGCAGTTCTTC
CDR3: CSARSDRGPYNEQFF

J: TRBJ1-1
V: TRBV25-1
size: -
D: TRBD1
DNA: TGTGCCAGCAGTGGGGGGACAGCCGCCTATTTCTTT
CDR3: CASSGGTAAYFF

J: TRBJ2-1
V: TRBV7-4
size: many
D: -
DNA: TGTGCCAGCAGCCTACCCTTGGATAATGAGCAGTTCTTC
CDR3: CASSLPLDNEQFF

J: TRBJ2-7
V: TRBV5-6
size: few
D: TRBD2
DNA: TGTGCCAGCAGCCCAGGACTAGCGGTGTACGAGCAGTACTTC
CDR3: CASSPGLAVYEQYF

J: TRBJ2-3
V: TRBV7-2
size: few
D: -
DNA: TGTGCCAGCAGCTCTTTGGGGGGTAGCACAGATACGCAGTATTTT
CDR3: CASSSLGGSTDTQYF

J: TRBJ2-2
V: TRBV6-2/TRBV6-3
size: few
D: TRBD1
DNA: TGTGCCAGCCTGCCCTGGGGACAGACGAACACCGGGGAGCTGTTTTTT
CDR3: CASLPWGQTNTGELFF

J: TRBJ2-7
V: TRBV11-2
size: many
D: TRBD2
DNA: TGTGCCAGCAGCGCCTCCTTAGCGGGGGGCTACGAGCAGTACTTC
CDR3: CASSASLAGGYEQYF

J: TRBJ1-1
V: TRBV28
size: few
D: TRBD1
DNA: TGTGCCAGCGGAGAAACAGGGGCCGAAGCTTTCTTT
CDR3: CASGETGAEAFF

J: TRBJ2-5
V: TRBV28
size: few
D: TRBD1
DNA: TGTGCCAGCAAGGACAGGGGGAGAGAGACCCAGTACTTC
CDR3: CASKDRGRETQYF

J: TRBJ2-1
V: TRBV13
size: once
D: -
DNA: TGTGCCAGCAGCTTACGGTCTCGCCGGGATGAGCAGTTCTTC
CDR3: CASSLRSRRDEQFF

J: TRBJ2-2
V: TRBV2
size: -
D: -
DNA: TGTGCCAGCTCACAGCCCGGGGCCGGGCTTGGGGAGCTGTTTTTT
CDR3: CASSQPGAGLGELFF

J: TRBJ2-7
V: TRBV6-1
size: -
D: -
DNA: TGTGCCAGCAGGACTGCAAGGGACTCCTCCTACGAGCAGTACTTC
CDR3: CASRTARDSSYEQYF